The T cell receptor (beta chain) described here comes from a study of blood T cell repertoires in COVID-19. Study background: Spain, Italy and the United States supplied samples that represented acute and convalescent COVID-19.

The CDR3 is 13 residues long. Between the trimmed V and J ends, which lost 7 bases and 12 bases, there was a span of 19 bases. Germline values: CDR1 SNHLY, CDR2 FYNNEI. This clone was counted once. The authors' processing: Scientists estimated how many nucleated cells there were by amplifying reference gene primers. Libraries were prepared by immunoSEQ multiplex PCR; TCRdb keeps only in-frame clonotypes and omits some of them. V and J calls and clone size come straight from that table; D and trimming were deduced from the DNA. The data hold about 230,000 clones, with around 85% observed a single time.

The sample consisted of peripheral blood. The gene calls are TRBV2 and TRBJ2-1; a possible D gene is TRBD2 (6 bases). The clonotype comes from a woman of 80 years or more with acute or convalescent COVID-19. The CDR3 spells CASNGGMNEGQFF. The CDR3 coding sequence is TGTGCCAGCAACGGCGGGATGAATGAAGGGCAGTTCTTC.